This is a list of T cell receptor beta chains from one sample in a study of CD8 T cells in ankylosing spondylitis. TCRdb independently ran MiXCR on the 5' RACE reads; one entry per CDR3 protein. The sample gives some 240,000 distinct CDR3 sequences, around 7.8% of which show up once; around 6.8% is in the top ten. What was sequenced was blood, either unsorted or a sorted T cell fraction (not recorded which). Receptors originate from a male donor with ankylosing spondylitis or in good health (not recorded which). The CDR3 runs from the conserved cysteine through the conserved F or W. The D gene is left open where the match is weak. Rows may omit the clone size; those that give it use once, few, many or a size class.

>TRBV5-6|-|TRBJ1-1|many
TGTGCCAGCAGCTTGGTGGGGAGGGCTTGGAACACTGAAGCTTTCTTT
CASSLVGRAWNTEAFF
>TRBV5-1|TRBD2|TRBJ2-3|few
TGCGCCAGCAGCTTGGTTCTAGCGGGAGGAGATACGCAGTATTTT
CASSLVLAGGDTQYF
>TRBV5-4|-|TRBJ2-2|many
TGTGCCAGCAGCCCGGGCCCCTCCGGGGGCACCGGGGAGCTGTTTTTT
CASSPGPSGGTGELFF
>TRBV5-5|-|TRBJ2-1|many
TGTGCCAGCAGCACGCGGGACAGCTCCTACAATGAGCAGTTCTTC
CASSTRDSSYNEQFF
>TRBV5-1|TRBD2|TRBJ2-1|-
TGCGCCAGCACCCTAGCGGGGGGGGTGGTTGAGCAGTTCTTC
CASTLAGGVVEQFF
>TRBV7-9|TRBD2|TRBJ2-7|many
TGTGCCAGCAGCTTAGGGGCGGGAGGGTACCATTCCTACGAGCAGTACTTC
CASSLGAGGYHSYEQYF
>TRBV10-3|TRBD1|TRBJ2-5|many
TGTGCCATCAGTGAGAACAGGGGGCAAGAGACCCAGTACTTC
CAISENRGQETQYF
>TRBV7-9|-|TRBJ2-1|many
TGTGCCAGCAGGTCCCCACACGGGGCCCTCAATGAGCAGTTCTTC
CASRSPHGALNEQFF
>TRBV20-1|TRBD2|TRBJ2-7|many
TGCAGTGCGCCAGCGGGAGTCCCCTACGAGCAGTACTTC
CSAPAGVPYEQYF
>TRBV10-2|-|TRBJ1-1|many
TGCGCCAGCAGGAGGGACACTGAAGCTTTCTTT
CASRRDTEAFF
>TRBV7-9|-|TRBJ2-5|many
TGTGCCAGCAGCTTATACTCGGAGACCCAGTACTTC
CASSLYSETQYF
>TRBV30|-|TRBJ2-1|few
TGTGCCTGGAGTGTGTTTCGGGGGGCAAACAATGAGCAGTTCTTC
CAWSVFRGANNEQFF
>TRBV14|TRBD2|TRBJ2-5|many
TGTGCCAGCAGCGACAGACTAGCGGGGGTAGAGACCCAGTACTTC
CASSDRLAGVETQYF
>TRBV12-3/TRBV12-4|-|TRBJ2-6|few
TGTGCCAGCAGCCGGGGAGGTTTTGTTGGGGCCAACGTCCTGACTTTC
CASSRGGFVGANVLTF
>TRBV7-2|-|TRBJ2-5|many
TGTGCCAGCAGCTTAGGCAGGCTAGAAGAGACCCAGTACTTC
CASSLGRLEETQYF
>TRBV20-1|-|TRBJ2-1|few
TGCAGTGCTAGCGGTCCCCAACGGAATGAGCAGTTCTTC
CSASGPQRNEQFF
>TRBV7-2|-|TRBJ1-4|many
TGTGCCAGCAGCGAGATAGGGCTTAAGGGGGAAAAACTGTTTTTT
CASSEIGLKGEKLFF
>TRBV29-1|TRBD1|TRBJ1-4|many
TGCAGCGTTGAAGGCCCGACAGGGGGGTTCGAAAAACTGTTTTTT
CSVEGPTGGFEKLFF
>TRBV5-1|TRBD1|TRBJ2-5|many
TGCGCCAGCAGCTTGGCCAGGGACAGTAGAGGGGGCGGGGAGACCCAGTACTTC
CASSLARDSRGGGETQYF
>TRBV3-1|-|TRBJ1-1|-
TGTGCCACCTCCCAAGCTGGGCAGGGGAGAACTGAAGCTTTCTTT
CATSQAGQGRTEAFF
>TRBV5-6|TRBD2|TRBJ2-7|many
TGTGCCAGCAGCTCAGCGGGGAGAAACGAGCAGTACTTC
CASSSAGRNEQYF
>TRBV5-1|-|TRBJ2-3|-
TGCGCCAGCAGCGTGAGACTAGGCAGCACAGATACGCAGTATTTT
CASSVRLGSTDTQYF
>TRBV7-3|TRBD1|TRBJ2-3|many
TGTGCCAGCAGTCCGGACAGGAGCACAGATACGCAGTATTTT
CASSPDRSTDTQYF
>TRBV25-1|-|TRBJ2-1|many
TGTGCCAGCAGCGCTAGTACAGTATCCTACAATGAGCAGTTCTTC
CASSASTVSYNEQFF
>TRBV2|-|TRBJ2-5|many
TGTGCCAGCAGTAAGAGAGGAAGGGAGACCCAGTACTTC
CASSKRGRETQYF
>TRBV5-8|TRBD2|TRBJ2-3|many
TGTGCCAGCAGCGCGGGACTAGGGAGTTATACGCAGTATTTT
CASSAGLGSYTQYF
>TRBV6-2/TRBV6-3|TRBD1|TRBJ1-4|-
TGTGCCAGCAGTCCGACAGGGGTCAATGAAAAACTGTTTTTT
CASSPTGVNEKLFF
>TRBV30|-|TRBJ1-2|many
TGTGCCTGGACTAACCGACGGAGCGACGGCTACACCTTC
CAWTNRRSDGYTF
>TRBV6-1|TRBD2|TRBJ2-3|many
TGTGCCAGCAGGACTAGCGGTGTTGATACGCAGTATTTT
CASRTSGVDTQYF
>TRBV12-3/TRBV12-4|-|TRBJ2-7|once
TGTGCCAGCAGTTTAAGAGTAGCGGACGTTTACGAGCAGTACTTC
CASSLRVADVYEQYF
>TRBV7-9|TRBD2|TRBJ2-1|-
TGTGCCAGCAGCCGAGCGGGAGTTAGGCGCGATGAGCAGTTCTTC
CASSRAGVRRDEQFF
>TRBV12-3/TRBV12-4|-|TRBJ1-5|many
TGTGCCAGCAGTCTACAGGGTTTCCAGCCCCAGCATTTT
CASSLQGFQPQHF
>TRBV7-2|-|TRBJ2-3|few
TGTGCCAGCAGCTTAGTCAGCCTCCAGGGTACGCAGTATTTT
CASSLVSLQGTQYF
>TRBV4-1|TRBD2|TRBJ2-5|many
TGCGCCAGCAGCCAAGGTAAACGGGAGGACCAAGAGACCCAGTACTTC
CASSQGKREDQETQYF
>TRBV24-1|-|TRBJ2-2|many
TGTGCCACCAGTGATGCGGCCGCGGGCCCCAAAACCCCCACCGGGGAGCTGTTTTTT
CATSDAAAGPKTPTGELFF
>TRBV6-1|TRBD1|TRBJ2-1|-
TGTGCCAGCAGTGACGTGAGGACAGGGGGCGCTTACAATGAGCAGTTCTTC
CASSDVRTGGAYNEQFF
>TRBV20-1|-|TRBJ1-2|many
TGCAGTGCTAGGGCCCCCGGGGGGGGCTACACCTTC
CSARAPGGGYTF
>TRBV5-1|-|TRBJ2-3|many
TGCGCCAGCAGTCCGGGGGACCTCACAGATACGCAGTATTTT
CASSPGDLTDTQYF
>TRBV20-1|TRBD1|TRBJ1-1|many
TGCAGTGCCTCGGAGGGGGCTGGCAGCACTGAAGCTTTCTTT
CSASEGAGSTEAFF
>TRBV12-3/TRBV12-4|-|TRBJ2-5|few
TGTGCCAGCAGTTTGGCGGGGTCCGTCGAGACCCAGTACTTC
CASSLAGSVETQYF
>TRBV18|-|TRBJ2-5|-
TGTGCCAGCTCACCTTGGACAGACCAAGAGACCCAGTACTTC
CASSPWTDQETQYF
>TRBV27|-|TRBJ1-4|few
TGTGCCAGCAGTTCCCTGGCCGGGGGCGAAGAAAAACTGTTTTTT
CASSSLAGGEEKLFF
>TRBV7-2|TRBD1|TRBJ1-6|-
TGTGCCAGCAGCCTTGTTTACACAGGGGGTGATTCACCCCTCCACTTT
CASSLVYTGGDSPLHF
>TRBV10-3|-|TRBJ2-3|many
TGTGCCATCAGACAGGGGAGGACAGATACGCAGTATTTT
CAIRQGRTDTQYF
>TRBV7-2|-|TRBJ2-3|-
TGTGCCAGCAGCCAAGGGGGGGCAGGCACAGATACGCAGTATTTT
CASSQGGAGTDTQYF
>TRBV5-1|TRBD2|TRBJ2-2|few
TGCGCCAGCAGCTTGGCTCGGGGACTAGCGGACCCCACCGGGGAGCTGTTTTTT
CASSLARGLADPTGELFF
>TRBV20-1|-|TRBJ2-7|-
TGCAGTGCTAGATCCTTAACCTGGTACGAGCAGTACTTC
CSARSLTWYEQYF
>TRBV5-6|-|TRBJ2-3|many
TGTGCCAGCAGCTATAGGGTGGGTTTCACAGATACGCAGTATTTT
CASSYRVGFTDTQYF
>TRBV20-1|-|TRBJ2-2|many
TGCAGTGCTAGACGCTCCGACTGGGCCACCGGGGAGCTGTTTTTT
CSARRSDWATGELFF